At least ten counts were recorded for the clone carrying this T cell receptor beta chain. Its antigen is undetermined. TCRdb fed the 5' RACE reads into MiXCR, producing one record per CDR3 protein. Of fewer than 45,000 distinct CDR3 sequences listed, over 6.5% are singletons. The sample originates from a study of spatial heterogeneity in lung cancer. General observations from the study: Detection of ubiquitous tumor TCRs in blood was higher at resection than follow-up.

The length of the CDR3 is 16 residues. V was pared by 1 base and J by 0 bases, with 10 bases between. Germline V lookup: CDR1 LNHNV, CDR2 YYDKDF (reference sequence). Time point: sample taken at primary tumor resection. The source was PBMCs, collected at surgery. The chain is built from TRBV15 and TRBJ1-3; no clear D. This receptor was obtained from a female donor with early-stage non-small cell lung cancer. The CDR3 is CATSRADANSGNTIYF. CDR3 coding DNA: TGTGCCACCAGCAGAGCCGACGCCAACTCTGGAAACACCATATATTTT. Drawing the rest from reference TRBV15 and TRBJ1-3, the complete variable domain is DAMVIQNPRYQVTQFGKPVTLSCSQTLNHNVMYWYQQKSSQAPKLLFHYYDKDFNNEADTPDNFQSRRPNTSFCFLDIRSPGLGDTAMYLCATSRADANSGNTIYFGEGSWLTVV.